This T cell receptor beta chain was recorded in a study of cytomegalovirus exposure and HLA in healthy donors. Study outcomes and limitations: The study designated about 160 TCR beta chains cytomegalovirus-associated.

With regard to this clone: Its target is unknown.

Both 60 Vbeta primers and 13 Jbeta primers went into the PCR. TCRdb's table, derived via immunoSEQ multiplex PCR, lists solely in-frame clones and lacks some. The sample includes roughly 50,000 clones, 82% of them seen just once. The germline V and J ends were trimmed by 3 bases and 8 bases, with 13 bases remaining between them. Germline V gene data show CDR1 as GTSNPN and CDR2 as SVGIG (reference sequence). CDR3 length: 13 residues. The receptor was derived from a woman between 18 and 29 years old in good health and CMV-seronegative. The sample comprised PBMCs. V is TRBV30 and J is TRBJ1-4, with D perhaps matching TRBD1 (5 bases). The CDR3: CAWRAGQLEKLFF. The CDR3 coding sequence is TGTGCCTGGAGGGCAGGACAACTAGAAAAACTGTTTTTT.